These 17 T cell receptor beta chains originate from one sample sequenced in a study of glioma-infiltrating T cells after dendritic cell vaccination. TCRdb's table, derived via immunoSEQ multiplex PCR, lists solely in-frame clones and lacks some. The data hold approximately 64,000 clones, with roughly 80% observed a single time. The sequenced sample was blood, obtained before dendritic cell vaccination. Every receptor here comes from a human donor with glioblastoma.

The V and J genes are TRBV5-6 and TRBJ2-2, with TRBD1 identical over 7 bases. In germline, CDR1 is SGHDT, CDR2 YYEEEE. V shed 4 bases and J 1 base; nucleotides not matched to a gene: 16. The CDR3 consists of 19 residues. The CDR3 coding sequence is TGTGCCAGCAGCATGACAGGGAATGGTTTTCCTCTGAACACCGGGGAGCTGTTTTTT. It codes for CASSMTGNGFPLNTGELFF.

This chain uses TRBV19 with TRBJ2-7; TRBD2 might be the D (5 bases). The V end was cut by 10 bases, the J end by 2 bases, with 15 bases between. CDR3 length equals 13 residues. Germline V CDR1 and CDR2: LNHDA, SQIVND (reference sequence). In DNA form, the CDR3 reads TGTGCCACCGATTCCGGGAACCCCTACGAGCAGTACTTC. Amino acids: CATDSGNPYEQYF.

V usage is TRBV7-9 and J usage is TRBJ2-2; no definite D call. Trimming stripped 2 bases from V and 6 bases from J, with 7 bases between. The germline CDR1 and CDR2 sequences are SEHNR and FQNEAQ (reference sequence). The CDR3 has 13 residues. For the CDR3, the DNA is TGTGCCAGCAGCTTACACGGGTCCGGGGAGCTGTTTTTT. This sequence encodes CASSLHGSGELFF.

This rearrangement joins TRBV11-3 to TRBJ2-2, with D maybe TRBD1 (6 bases). The CDR3 runs to 16 residues. With 5 bases removed from V and 0 bases from J, the gap between germline ends came to 13 bases. Germline CDR1 is SGHNT and CDR2 is YENEEA. This CDR3 is CASSPRTEANTGELFF. CDR3 nucleotides: TGTGCCAGCAGCCCGAGGACAGAAGCGAACACCGGGGAGCTGTTTTTT.

The CDR3: CASSLTGGSYGYTF. In DNA, the CDR3 is TGTGCCAGCAGCTTGACAGGGGGCAGCTATGGCTACACCTTC. V usage is TRBV4-2 and J usage is TRBJ1-2, with 10 positions matching TRBD1. CDR3 size: 14 residues. V trimming: 5 bases; J trimming: 4 bases; junction bases outside the gene matches: 4. CDR1 and CDR2 (germline): LGHNA, YNFKEQ.

This chain connects TRBV18 to TRBJ1-1, with 9 bases aligning to TRBD1. Germline-derived CDR1 and CDR2 are KGHSH and LQKENI. The CDR3 loop spans 14 amino acids. The V segment lost 6 bases and the J segment 1 base; nucleotides outside the gene matches: 3. CDR3 sequence (DNA): TGTGCCAGCTCGGGGGGACAGGGGAACACTGAAGCTTTCTTT. Amino acid sequence: CASSGGQGNTEAFF.

The chain uses TRBV14 and TRBJ2-2, with 9 bases that match TRBD1. The CDR3 is 17 amino acids. V shed 0 bases, J shed 4 bases, and the junction held 6 bases outside the gene matches. CDR1 and CDR2 (germline): SGHDN, FVKESK. CDR3 nucleotide sequence: TGTGCCAGCAGCCAAGATCGGTGGGACAGGGCCACCGGGGAGCTGTTTTTT. It translates to CASSQDRWDRATGELFF.

The V and J genes are TRBV18 and TRBJ2-3, with 7 bases aligning to TRBD2. After removal of 6 bases from V and 2 bases from J, the junction contained 8 bases not matched to a gene. Germline assignment: CDR1 KGHSH and CDR2 LQKENI. The CDR3 totals 15 residues. The CDR3 coding sequence is TGTGCCAGCTCCCCCCTTAGCGGGTTCACAGATACGCAGTATTTT. The encoded protein is CASSPLSGFTDTQYF.

A single count supports this clone. The chain links TRBV5-5 to TRBJ1-6; TRBD1 matches 8 bases. This CDR3 has 16 amino acids. From germline, CDR1 is SGHKS and CDR2 YYEKEE (reference sequence). V gave up 3 bases and J gave up 4 bases; unmatched junction bases: 6. The chain's CDR3 is CASSSQGAAYNSPLHF. The CDR3, as DNA: TGTGCCAGCAGCTCGCAGGGGGCCGCGTATAATTCACCCCTCCACTTT.

The V call is TRBV5-5, the J call TRBJ2-7, with D perhaps matching TRBD1 (6 bases). V gave up 0 bases and J gave up 1 base, with 11 bases separating them. Looked up from germline, CDR1 is SGHKS and CDR2 is YYEKEE (reference sequence). There are 15 residues in the CDR3. The CDR3 DNA follows: TGTGCCAGCAGCTTGGCAGGGGACCGATCCTACGAGCAGTACTTC. Protein product: CASSLAGDRSYEQYF.

This chain connects TRBV11-3 to TRBJ2-7; tentatively, D is TRBD2 (6 bases). Germline values: CDR1 SGHNT, CDR2 YENEEA. Trimming took off 1 base at V and 6 bases at J, with 10 bases between the two ends. The CDR3 covers 13 residues. The CDR3 DNA reads as TGTGCCAGCAGCTTAGGTTCGGGGGTCGAGCAGTACTTC. Protein product: CASSLGSGVEQYF.

The rearrangement uses TRBV5-6 and TRBJ2-7, with D perhaps matching TRBD2 (5 bases). V lost 4 bases to trimming and J lost 3 bases, with 8 bases between them. Germline V gene lookup returns CDR1 SGHDT and CDR2 YYEEEE. This CDR3 has 12 residues. The CDR3 region has the DNA TGTGCCAGCAGCCCAGGACTCTACGAGCAGTACTTC. Translation gives CASSPGLYEQYF.

The chain employs TRBV29-1 and TRBJ2-2; weak D call: TRBD1 (7 bases). Germline-derived CDR1 and CDR2 are SQVTM and ANQGSEA. V shed 7 bases and J shed 4 bases, with 13 bases lying between them. The CDR3 length is 13 residues. The CDR3 nucleotides are TGCAGCGGAAACCAGGGGGGCACCGGGGAGCTGTTTTTT. This gives the protein CSGNQGGTGELFF.

The chain combines TRBV7-9 with TRBJ2-5; tentatively, D is TRBD2 (5 bases). Looked up from germline, CDR1 is SEHNR and CDR2 is FQNEAQ (reference sequence). Between the trimmed V and J ends, which lost 5 bases and 5 bases, there was a span of 12 bases. CDR3 length: 13 amino acids. In DNA form, the CDR3 reads TGTGCCAGCAGCCCATCCCCGGGGGAGACCCAGTACTTC. It specifies CASSPSPGETQYF.

The chain recombines TRBV30 with TRBJ2-5; 7 nucleotides line up with TRBD2. The CDR3 runs to 14 residues. The J segment lost 5 bases and the V segment lost 1 base, leaving 7 bases of the junction unmatched. Per the germline V gene, CDR1 is GTSNPN and CDR2 is SVGIG (reference sequence). CDR3 amino acids: CAWSEGHGGETQYF. The CDR3 DNA follows: TGTGCCTGGAGTGAAGGGCACGGGGGGGAGACCCAGTACTTC.

Only one count was recorded for this clone. The genes are TRBV5-1 and TRBJ2-7; 8 bases are shared with TRBD2. There are 16 residues in the CDR3. Germline V CDR1 and CDR2: SGHRS, YFSETQ. The V segment lost 0 bases and the J segment 7 bases; nucleotides outside the gene matches: 12. The CDR3, as DNA: TGCGCCAGCAGCTTGGCCTCGGACGGGGGGGCCTGGGAGCAGTACTTC. It codes for CASSLASDGGAWEQYF. The whole variable domain, filled in from reference TRBV5-1 and TRBJ2-7, reads KAGVTQTPRYLIKTRGQQVTLSCSPISGHRSVSWYQQTPGQGLQFLFEYFSETQRNKGNFPGRFSGRQFSNSRSEMNVSTLELGDSALYLCASSLASDGGAWEQYFGPGTRLTVT.

CDR3 region: CASSISGGFSYEQYF. CDR3 in DNA: TGTGCCAGTAGTATAAGCGGGGGGTTCTCCTACGAGCAGTACTTC. The J gene is TRBJ2-7, the V gene TRBV19; TRBD2 matches at 9 bases. V was clipped by 2 bases and J by 0 bases; unmatched bases: 2. This CDR3 has 15 residues. Looked up from germline, CDR1 is LNHDA and CDR2 is SQIVND (reference sequence).